What follows are 17 T cell receptor beta chains derived from one specimen sequenced in a study of graft-versus-host responses after intestinal transplantation. The assay was immunoSEQ multiplex PCR, and TCRdb's table has in-frame clones only and misses some. The sample has some 90,000 clones, roughly 92% seen once; the top ten hold around 0.44%. Their cognate antigens are unknown. This sample comprised unstimulated CD8+ T cells sorted from spleen or lymph node cells, obtained before transplant. Every receptor here comes from a human donor who was the organ donor for an intestinal transplant.

The V gene is TRBV6-1, the J gene TRBJ2-2; 9 bases agree with TRBD2. The CDR3 is 16 residues long. CDR1 is MNHNS, CDR2 SASEGT, per germline. The J segment lost 3 bases and the V segment lost 1 base, leaving 3 bases of the junction unmatched. The CDR3 loop is CASSEVAGVDTGELFF. DNA for the CDR3: TGTGCCAGCAGTGAAGTAGCGGGGGTAGACACCGGGGAGCTGTTTTTT.

This clone was observed a few times. The V call is TRBV7-2, the J call TRBJ1-1; D unresolved. The CDR3 length is 12 residues. V dropped 8 bases and J dropped 4 bases, with 11 bases sitting between them. CDR1 SGHTA and CDR2 FQGNSA come from the germline V gene. In nucleotides, the CDR3 is TGTGCCAGCCCCCACAGAATCACTGAAGCTTTCTTT. This translates into CASPHRITEAFF.

The J gene is TRBJ2-1, the V gene TRBV5-8; no definite D call. V lost 0 bases and J 7 bases, leaving 8 bases between the germline ends. The CDR3 spans 13 residues. CDR1 and CDR2 from the germline V gene are SGHTS and YDEGEE. The chain's CDR3 is CASSLGPRNEQFF. The CDR3 bases are TGTGCCAGCAGCTTGGGTCCTCGGAATGAGCAGTTCTTC.

The V call is TRBV5-1, the J call TRBJ2-3, with D possibly TRBD1 on 5 matching bases. The germline V gene has CDR1 SGHRS and CDR2 YFSETQ. This CDR3 has 14 amino acids. V was pared by 0 bases and J by 1 base, with 6 bases between. Here the CDR3 reads CASSLGRGTDTQYF. CDR3 coding DNA: TGCGCCAGCAGCTTGGGCAGGGGCACAGATACGCAGTATTTT.

The rearrangement links TRBV6-6 to TRBJ1-5; 8 bases match TRBD1. Germline CDR1 is MNHNY and CDR2 is SVGAGI (reference sequence). With V trimmed by 2 bases and J by 5 bases, 8 bases remained unmatched. This CDR3 spans 16 amino acids. The CDR3 reads CASSYPGGLDYQPQHF. CDR3 bases: TGTGCCAGCAGTTACCCAGGGGGCCTTGACTATCAGCCCCAGCATTTT.

This chain links TRBV7-6 with TRBJ2-3; 10 bases are shared with TRBD2. In germline, CDR1 is SGHVS, CDR2 FNYEAQ. The ends lost 4 bases at V and 5 bases at J; junction bases unmatched: 12. The CDR3 runs 17 residues. The CDR3 DNA is TGTGCCAGCAGCTCCCGACTAGCGGGTTCATTAATAGATACGCAGTATTTT. As protein: CASSSRLAGSLIDTQYF.

The genes are TRBV7-9 and TRBJ2-5; 8 positions match TRBD2. This CDR3 is 16 amino acids long. CDR1 is SEHNR, CDR2 FQNEAQ, per germline (reference sequence). The J segment lost 1 base and the V segment lost 5 bases, leaving 9 bases of the junction unmatched. CDR3 in amino acids: CASSHSRGGLQETQYF. The CDR3 DNA follows: TGTGCCAGCAGCCACTCCCGCGGGGGGCTCCAAGAGACCCAGTACTTC.

The V call is TRBV2, the J call TRBJ1-4, with 7 nucleotides matching TRBD1. Germline CDR1 SNHLY, CDR2 FYNNEI. V gave up 7 bases and J gave up 8 bases; unmatched junction bases: 10. The CDR3 is 14 residues long. CDR3 protein: CASNRRGREEKLFF. CDR3 DNA: TGTGCCAGCAATAGGAGGGGGCGTGAGGAAAAACTGTTTTTT.

V and J are TRBV4-2 and TRBJ2-7; a possible D gene is TRBD1 (5 bases). The CDR3 contains 16 residues. The germline V gene encodes CDR1 LGHNA and CDR2 YNFKEQ. V lost 0 bases and J 0 bases, leaving 12 bases between the germline ends. CDR3 coding DNA: TGTGCCAGCAGCCAAGATGAAGGGGTGAGCTCCTACGAGCAGTACTTC. This gives the protein CASSQDEGVSSYEQYF.

The V call is TRBV7-2, the J call TRBJ2-3, with D tentatively TRBD1 (5 bases). The CDR3 has 14 amino acids. Germline V gene sequence: CDR1 SGHTA, CDR2 FQGNSA. V lost 2 bases, J lost 1 base, and 7 bases lay in between. The chain's CDR3 is CASSLRGGTDTQYF. The CDR3 coding sequence is TGTGCCAGCAGCTTAAGGGGCGGCACAGATACGCAGTATTTT.

V and J are TRBV6-5 and TRBJ1-2; D is unclear. The CDR3 runs to 14 residues. CDR1 is MNHEY, CDR2 SVGAGI, per germline. Trimming took off 4 bases at V and 0 bases at J, with 9 bases between the two ends. The CDR3 protein is CASSSPGANYGYTF. CDR3 coding DNA: TGTGCCAGCAGTTCTCCCGGGGCTAACTATGGCTACACCTTC.

In its sample, this clone was seen once. The rearrangement uses TRBV13 and TRBJ1-2; TRBD1 aligns across 10 bases. Trimming at V came to 4 bases and at J to 4 bases, leaving 9 bases not matched to a gene. The CDR3 loop spans 16 amino acids. Germline CDR1 reads PRHDT; CDR2 reads FYEKMQ (reference sequence). Written as DNA, the CDR3 is TGTGCCAGCAGCTCCGAAGGGACAGGGGTCTTCTATGGCTACACCTTC. Translating it yields CASSSEGTGVFYGYTF. Complete variable domain (other parts from reference TRBV13 and TRBJ1-2): AAGVIQSPRHLIKEKRETATLKCYPIPRHDTVYWYQQGPGQDPQFLISFYEKMQSDKGSIPDRFSAQQFSDYHSELNMSSLELGDSALYFCASSSEGTGVFYGYTFGSGTRLTVV.

This sequence joins TRBV7-9 and TRBJ2-2; D unclear. V shed 5 bases and J shed 5 bases, with 24 bases lying between them. Per the germline V gene, CDR1 is SEHNR and CDR2 is FQNEAQ (reference sequence). The CDR3 sequence is 18 residues long. The CDR3 is CASSAPELATPRTGELFF. The CDR3 region has the DNA TGTGCCAGCAGCGCCCCCGAGCTGGCGACCCCGAGGACCGGGGAGCTGTTTTTT.

This clone occurred once. J is TRBJ1-1 and V is TRBV7-8, with TRBD1 matching over 7 bases. V lost 5 bases to trimming and J lost 5 bases; unmatched junction nucleotides: 8. The CDR3 is made up of 14 amino acids. Germline V gives CDR1 SGHVS, CDR2 FQNEAQ. CDR3 DNA: TGTGCCAGCAGCCAGCCGTCCAGGGGGACTGAAGCTTTCTTT. The encoded protein is CASSQPSRGTEAFF.

V gene TRBV27 combines with J gene TRBJ2-7, with 12 bases lining up with TRBD2. CDR3 length equals 15 residues. CDR1 and CDR2 (germline): MNHEY, SMNVEV (reference sequence). With V trimmed by 5 bases and J by 3 bases, 5 bases remained unmatched. CDR3 residues: CASSAKGLAGYEQYF. The CDR3 DNA reads as TGTGCCAGCAGTGCCAAGGGACTAGCGGGCTACGAGCAGTACTTC.

This chain links TRBV23-1 with TRBJ1-2, with a possible D match to TRBD1 (5 bases). TRBV23-1 is known as an ORF, though its function is uncertain. The ends were cut back, 2 bases at V and 4 bases at J, with 8 bases in the middle. The CDR3 is 13 residues long. CDR3 region: CASSQPDIYGYTF. CDR3 DNA: TGCGCCAGCAGTCAACCGGACATCTATGGCTACACCTTC.

The chain recombines TRBV5-6 with TRBJ2-7; TRBD1 matches at 11 bases. In germline, CDR1 is SGHDT, CDR2 YYEEEE. CDR3 length: 15 residues. Unmatched junction bases numbered 4, after V lost 1 base and J lost 4 bases. The CDR3 DNA is TGTGCCAGCAGCTTGAAGGGACAGGGGGGGTACGAGCAGTACTTC. As protein: CASSLKGQGGYEQYF.